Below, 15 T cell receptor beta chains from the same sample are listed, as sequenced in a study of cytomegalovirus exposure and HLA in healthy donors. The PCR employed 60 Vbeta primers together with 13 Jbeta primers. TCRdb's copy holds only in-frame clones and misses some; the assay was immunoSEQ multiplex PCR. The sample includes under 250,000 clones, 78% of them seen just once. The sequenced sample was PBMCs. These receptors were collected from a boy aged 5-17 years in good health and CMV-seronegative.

The CDR3, as DNA: TGTGCCAGTTCCCTCACTGAAGCTTTCTTT. Amino acid sequence: CASSLTEAFF. This chain joins TRBV19 and TRBJ1-1; D gene unclear. Germline V gives CDR1 LNHDA, CDR2 SQIVND (reference sequence). The CDR3 length is 10 residues. V shed 8 bases and J shed 4 bases, with 5 bases lying between them.

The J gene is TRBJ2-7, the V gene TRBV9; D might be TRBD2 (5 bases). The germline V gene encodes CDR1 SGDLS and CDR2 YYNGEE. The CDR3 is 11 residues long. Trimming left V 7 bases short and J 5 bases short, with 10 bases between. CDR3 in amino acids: CASGESNEQYF. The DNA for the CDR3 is TGTGCCAGCGGGGAGTCCAACGAGCAGTACTTC.

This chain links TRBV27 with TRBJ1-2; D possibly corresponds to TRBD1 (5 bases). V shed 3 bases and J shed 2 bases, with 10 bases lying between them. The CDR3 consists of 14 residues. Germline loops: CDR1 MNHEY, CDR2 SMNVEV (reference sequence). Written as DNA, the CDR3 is TGTGCCAGCAGTTTGCGGGGGTCAAACTATGGCTACACCTTC. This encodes CASSLRGSNYGYTF.

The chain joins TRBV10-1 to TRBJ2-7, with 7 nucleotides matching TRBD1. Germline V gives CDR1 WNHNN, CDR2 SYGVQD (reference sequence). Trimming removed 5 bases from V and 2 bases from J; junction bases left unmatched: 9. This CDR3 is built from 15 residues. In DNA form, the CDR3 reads TGCGCCAGCAGTCCGACCTCGGGACAGACCTACGAGCAGTACTTC. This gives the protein CASSPTSGQTYEQYF.

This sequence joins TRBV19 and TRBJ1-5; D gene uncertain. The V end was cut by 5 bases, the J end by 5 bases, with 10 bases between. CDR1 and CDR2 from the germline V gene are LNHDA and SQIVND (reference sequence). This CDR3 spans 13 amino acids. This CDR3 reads CASSAQPDQPQHF. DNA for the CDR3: TGTGCCAGTAGTGCACAACCCGATCAGCCCCAGCATTTT.

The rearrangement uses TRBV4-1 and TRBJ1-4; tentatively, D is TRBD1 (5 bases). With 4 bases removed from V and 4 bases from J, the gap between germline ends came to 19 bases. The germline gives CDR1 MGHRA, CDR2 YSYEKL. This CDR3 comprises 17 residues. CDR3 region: CASSRLVTGPVNEKLFF. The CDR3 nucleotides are TGCGCCAGCAGCCGACTAGTTACAGGTCCCGTTAATGAAAAACTGTTTTTT.

This CDR3 is CASGQRGTLAKNIQYF. As DNA, the CDR3 is TGCGCCAGCGGACAGCGGGGGACGCTAGCCAAAAACATTCAGTACTTC. The gene calls are TRBV5-1 and TRBJ2-4; the match to TRBD2 covers 8 bases. With V trimmed by 7 bases and J by 0 bases, 9 bases remained unmatched. The CDR3 has 16 amino acids. Germline CDR1 reads SGHRS; CDR2 reads YFSETQ.

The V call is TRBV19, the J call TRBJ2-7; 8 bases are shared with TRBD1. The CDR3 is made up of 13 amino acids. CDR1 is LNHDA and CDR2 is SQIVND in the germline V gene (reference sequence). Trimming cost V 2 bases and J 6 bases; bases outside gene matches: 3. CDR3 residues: CASSIQGAPEQYF. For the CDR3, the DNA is TGTGCCAGTAGTATACAGGGGGCGCCCGAGCAGTACTTC. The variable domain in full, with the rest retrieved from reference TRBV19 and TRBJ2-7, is DGGITQSPKYLFRKEGQNVTLSCEQNLNHDAMYWYRQDPGQGLRLIYYSQIVNDFQKGDIAEGYSVSREKKESFPLTVTSAQKNPTAFYLCASSIQGAPEQYFGPGTRLTVT.

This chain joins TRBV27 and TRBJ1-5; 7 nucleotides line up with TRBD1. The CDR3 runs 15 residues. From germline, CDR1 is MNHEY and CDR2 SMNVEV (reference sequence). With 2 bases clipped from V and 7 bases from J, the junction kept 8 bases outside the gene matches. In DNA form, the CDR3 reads TGTGCCAGCAGTTTAGGAGGGGGCGGACGGCAGCCCCAGCATTTT. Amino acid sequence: CASSLGGGGRQPQHF.

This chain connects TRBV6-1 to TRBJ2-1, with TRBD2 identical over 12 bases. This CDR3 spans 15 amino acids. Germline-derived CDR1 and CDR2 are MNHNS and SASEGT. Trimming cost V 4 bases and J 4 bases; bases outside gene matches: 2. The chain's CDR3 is CASSGTSGAYNEQFF. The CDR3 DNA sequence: TGTGCCAGCAGTGGGACTAGCGGGGCGTACAATGAGCAGTTCTTC.

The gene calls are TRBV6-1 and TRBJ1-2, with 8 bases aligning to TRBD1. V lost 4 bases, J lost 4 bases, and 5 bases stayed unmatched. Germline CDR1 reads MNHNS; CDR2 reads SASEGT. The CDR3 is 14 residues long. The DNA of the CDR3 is TGTGCCAGCAGTGTGGGACAGGCGGTCTATGGCTACACCTTC. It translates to CASSVGQAVYGYTF.

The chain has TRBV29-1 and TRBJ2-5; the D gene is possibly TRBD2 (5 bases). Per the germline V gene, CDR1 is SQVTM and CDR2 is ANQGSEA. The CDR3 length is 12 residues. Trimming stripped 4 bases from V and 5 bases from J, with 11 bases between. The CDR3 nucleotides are TGCAGCGTTGGACGTGGAGGCGAGACCCAGTACTTC. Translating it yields CSVGRGGETQYF.

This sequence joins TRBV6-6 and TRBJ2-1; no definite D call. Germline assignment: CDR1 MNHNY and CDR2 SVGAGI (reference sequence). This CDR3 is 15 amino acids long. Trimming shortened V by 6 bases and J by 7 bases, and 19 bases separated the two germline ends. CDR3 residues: CASRSPGQSINEQFF. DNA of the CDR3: TGTGCCAGCAGGTCTCCGGGTCAATCAATAAATGAGCAGTTCTTC.

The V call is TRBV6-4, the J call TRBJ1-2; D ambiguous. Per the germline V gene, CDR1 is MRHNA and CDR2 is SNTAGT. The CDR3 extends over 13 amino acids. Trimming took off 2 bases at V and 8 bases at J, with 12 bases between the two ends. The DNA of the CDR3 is TGTGCCAGCAGTGACGGCCTCCCGGGGGGCTACACCTTC. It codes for CASSDGLPGGYTF.

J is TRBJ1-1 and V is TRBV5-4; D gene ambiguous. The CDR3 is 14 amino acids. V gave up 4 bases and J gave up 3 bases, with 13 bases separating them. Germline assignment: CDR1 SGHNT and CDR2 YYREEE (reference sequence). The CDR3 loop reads CASSVVSSDTEAFF. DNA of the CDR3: TGTGCCAGCAGCGTGGTCTCTTCAGACACTGAAGCTTTCTTT.